The present T cell receptor beta chain was sequenced within a study of Ad26.COV2.S vaccination and SARS-CoV-2 variants. Notes on the study in general: Recipients given vaccine exceeded placebo recipients in spike-specific TCR breadth.

The treatment is: over 15 received Ad26.COV2.S at low or high dose, single or two shots; about 5 received placebo; per-sample allocation not given. Day 63 after the first vaccine or placebo injection was the time point for sampling. About this clone: As yet, its antigen is unknown.

V lost 2 bases to trimming and J lost 7 bases; unmatched junction nucleotides: 10. Germline CDR1 is SGHRS and CDR2 is YFSETQ. There are 16 residues in the CDR3. Assay: immunoSEQ multiplex PCR; the TCRdb copy retains only in-frame clones and omits some. The sample lists about 320,000 clones, about 86% occurring once. Material: peripheral blood, obtained in a trial of Ad26.COV2.S vaccine versus placebo. This sequence originates from a person between 18 and 59 years old who received the Ad26.COV2.S COVID-19 vaccine or a placebo. The chain links TRBV5-1 to TRBJ1-4, with TRBD1 matching over 8 bases. Here the CDR3 reads CASSLLGQGWSEKLFF. In nucleotides, the CDR3 is TGCGCCAGCAGCTTACTTGGACAGGGATGGAGTGAAAAACTGTTTTTT.